The 11 T cell receptor beta chains listed next were all sequenced from one sample in a study of T cells in Graves' hyperthyroidism and ophthalmopathy. Amplification yielded TCR beta CDR3 regions, with RNA transcripts as the source. An initial round of RT-PCR targeting the TCR CDR3 relied on the HTBI primer set. Using its own MiXCR run on the multiplex PCR reads, TCRdb lists one record per CDR3 protein. The sample has 350,000 to 400,000 distinct CDR3 sequences, roughly 20% seen once. The sequencing sample was made of blood. These receptors were collected from a man younger than 35 with Graves' ophthalmopathy.

The chain is built from TRBV5-1 and TRBJ2-7; D is possibly TRBD2 (6 bases). The CDR3 is 14 amino acids. Trimming removed 4 bases from V and 2 bases from J, with 13 bases in between. CDR1 SGHRS and CDR2 YFSETQ come from the germline V gene. Written as DNA, the CDR3 is TGCGCCAGCAGCCCCGGGGAGGAACCCTACGAGCAGTACTTC. Protein product: CASSPGEEPYEQYF.

This clonotype appeared many times. The V gene is TRBV12-3 or TRBV12-4, the J gene TRBJ1-2; D not resolved. Trimming shortened V by 7 bases and J by 7 bases, and 7 bases separated the two germline ends. CDR3 length equals 10 residues. The CDR3 region is CASKGSGYTF. In DNA, the CDR3 is TGTGCCAGCAAGGGAAGTGGCTACACCTTC.

This clonotype was seen many times. The V gene is TRBV29-1, the J gene TRBJ2-7, with TRBD1 matching over 8 bases. CDR1 is SQVTM, CDR2 ANQGSEA, per germline. The CDR3 sequence is 13 residues long. The J segment lost 7 bases and the V segment lost 2 bases, leaving 7 bases of the junction unmatched. CDR3 in amino acids: CSVESGGAGEQYF. The CDR3 DNA reads TGCAGCGTTGAATCAGGGGGCGCGGGGGAGCAGTACTTC.

The V and J genes are TRBV6-1 and TRBJ1-4, with D possibly being TRBD1 (5 bases). Trimming left V 10 bases short and J 6 bases short, with 12 bases between. The CDR3 sequence is 12 residues long. Germline CDR1 reads MNHNS; CDR2 reads SASEGT. CDR3 nucleotide sequence: TGTGCCACCCGACAGAGGGATGAAAAACTGTTTTTT. Translated: CATRQRDEKLFF.

This clonotype was seen many times. The chain joins TRBV6-1 to TRBJ1-1, with D tentatively TRBD1 (6 bases). Germline V gene lookup returns CDR1 MNHNS and CDR2 SASEGT. The CDR3 has 13 residues. Between the trimmed V and J ends, which lost 9 bases and 8 bases, there was a span of 19 bases. CDR3 in DNA: TGTGCCAGTCTTCCGGGACAAGCATTCGAAGCTTTCTTT. Encoded protein: CASLPGQAFEAFF.

This clonotype was recorded at least ten times. The V and J genes are TRBV10-3 and TRBJ1-2, with TRBD1 matching over 9 bases. This CDR3 has 14 amino acids. Germline CDR1 and CDR2: ENHRY and SYGVKD. V trimming: 0 bases; J trimming: 12 bases; junction bases outside the gene matches: 8. The CDR3 region has the DNA TGTGCCATCAGTGAGTCGGGAGGACAGGGGATTAACACCTTC. This sequence encodes CAISESGGQGINTF.

The chain carries TRBV5-4 and TRBJ2-3; maybe TRBD2 (5 bases). The germline V and J ends were trimmed by 5 bases and 3 bases, with 10 bases remaining between them. CDR1 is SGHNT and CDR2 is YYREEE in the germline V gene (reference sequence). This CDR3 region has 13 residues. Here the CDR3 reads CASREGSTDTQYF. CDR3 in DNA: TGTGCCAGCAGAGAGGGCTCGACAGATACGCAGTATTTT.

Concerning this clonotype itself: The junction differs from germline at one of its ends, possibly a read error. The chain uses TRBV28 and TRBJ1-3; 11 bases align to TRBD1. The CDR3 contains 19 residues. The germline V gene encodes CDR1 MDHEN and CDR2 SYDVKM. In nucleotides, the CDR3 is TGTACCAGCAGTTTGCCCCTACCTTCGGGACAGGGGGCTGGAAACACCATATATTTT. Amino acids: CTSSLPLPSGQGAGNTIYF.

This clonotype was observed at least ten times. This chain joins TRBV9 and TRBJ2-1; D gene unclear. The CDR3 is made up of 13 amino acids. V was shortened by 2 bases and J by 1 base, with 4 bases between the two germline ends. CDR1 and CDR2 from the germline V gene are SGDLS and YYNGEE. The CDR3 DNA reads as TGTGCCAGCAGCGTCGGATCCTACAATGAGCAGTTCTTC. It yields the protein CASSVGSYNEQFF.

This clonotype was seen many times. This chain joins TRBV7-9 and TRBJ2-7, with a tentative D call TRBD1 (6 bases). This CDR3 contains 12 residues. CDR1 and CDR2 from the germline V gene are SEHNR and FQNEAQ (reference sequence). The V gene lost 5 bases and the J gene lost 6 bases, with 11 bases spanning the gap. The CDR3 DNA reads TGTGCCAGCAGCCCAACAGGGCCCGAGCAGTACTTC. Its protein is CASSPTGPEQYF.

A few counts support this clonotype. The V call is TRBV12-3 or TRBV12-4, the J call TRBJ1-2, with 7 nucleotides matching TRBD1. This CDR3 region has 12 residues. The ends lost 5 bases at V and 8 bases at J; junction bases unmatched: 5. CDR3 DNA: TGTGCCAGCAGTCCGACAGGGAACGGCTACACCTTC. Protein sequence: CASSPTGNGYTF.